The T cell receptor beta chain under discussion was sequenced for a study of CD8 T cells in Susac syndrome. Trimming cost V 2 bases and J 6 bases, with 22 bases left between them. The CDR3 consists of 16 residues. Germline values: CDR1 GTSNPN, CDR2 SVGIG (reference sequence). Through negative isolation, CD4+ and CD8+ T cells were obtained, while TEMRA cells were enriched using FACS. After extraction with the RNeasy kit, about 0.5 to 1 ug of the RNA was reverse transcribed using random hexamers. The method of amplification for TCR beta CDR3 was immunoSEQ multiplex PCR, covering 54 Vbeta and 13 Jbeta. TCRdb fed the immunoSEQ multiplex PCR reads into MiXCR, producing one record per CDR3 protein. The repertoire holds 300,000 to 350,000 distinct CDR3 sequences, with 92% as singletons.

The rearrangement joins TRBV30 to TRBJ1-2, with D possibly TRBD1 on 6 matching bases. This receptor was obtained from a human donor with multiple sclerosis. Sequencing was performed on CD4+ T cells from PBMCs. Here the CDR3 reads CAWSPVIPGGAHGYTF. The CDR3 DNA sequence: TGTGCCTGGAGTCCCGTAATTCCCGGGGGCGCCCATGGCTACACCTTC.